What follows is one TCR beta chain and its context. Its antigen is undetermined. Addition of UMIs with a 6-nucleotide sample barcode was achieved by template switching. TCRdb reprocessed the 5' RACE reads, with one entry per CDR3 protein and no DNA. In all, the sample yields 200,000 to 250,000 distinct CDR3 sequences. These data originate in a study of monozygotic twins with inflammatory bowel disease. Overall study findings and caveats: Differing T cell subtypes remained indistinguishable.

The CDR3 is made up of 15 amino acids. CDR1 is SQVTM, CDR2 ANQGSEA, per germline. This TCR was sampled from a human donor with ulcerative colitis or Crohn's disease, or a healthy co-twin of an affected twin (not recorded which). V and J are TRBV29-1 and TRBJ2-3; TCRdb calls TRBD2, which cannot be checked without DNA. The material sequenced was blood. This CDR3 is CSAGGLAGRTDTQYF.